The clone carrying this T cell receptor (beta chain) was seen a few times. No antigen is known for it. This sample was included in a study of T cell responses to AZD1222 COVID-19 vaccine. General study findings and limits: None of the repertoires were sampled until the peak T cell response had passed.

Trimming left V 0 bases short and J 6 bases short, with 9 bases between. This CDR3 contains 13 residues. CDR1 and CDR2 (germline): KGHSH, LQKENI. The method was immunoSEQ multiplex PCR; TCRdb's version includes in-frame clones alone and lacks a portion of them. The profile shows about 61,000 clones, 80% to 90% of them singletons. The chain recombines TRBV18 with TRBJ2-7; D unclear. The clonotype originates from an adult in good health. The sample was peripheral blood, taken on day 0 of AZD1222 vaccination. The CDR3 DNA reads TGTGCCAGCTCACCACCGGTGTCCGCCGAGCAGTACTTC. This gives the protein CASSPPVSAEQYF.